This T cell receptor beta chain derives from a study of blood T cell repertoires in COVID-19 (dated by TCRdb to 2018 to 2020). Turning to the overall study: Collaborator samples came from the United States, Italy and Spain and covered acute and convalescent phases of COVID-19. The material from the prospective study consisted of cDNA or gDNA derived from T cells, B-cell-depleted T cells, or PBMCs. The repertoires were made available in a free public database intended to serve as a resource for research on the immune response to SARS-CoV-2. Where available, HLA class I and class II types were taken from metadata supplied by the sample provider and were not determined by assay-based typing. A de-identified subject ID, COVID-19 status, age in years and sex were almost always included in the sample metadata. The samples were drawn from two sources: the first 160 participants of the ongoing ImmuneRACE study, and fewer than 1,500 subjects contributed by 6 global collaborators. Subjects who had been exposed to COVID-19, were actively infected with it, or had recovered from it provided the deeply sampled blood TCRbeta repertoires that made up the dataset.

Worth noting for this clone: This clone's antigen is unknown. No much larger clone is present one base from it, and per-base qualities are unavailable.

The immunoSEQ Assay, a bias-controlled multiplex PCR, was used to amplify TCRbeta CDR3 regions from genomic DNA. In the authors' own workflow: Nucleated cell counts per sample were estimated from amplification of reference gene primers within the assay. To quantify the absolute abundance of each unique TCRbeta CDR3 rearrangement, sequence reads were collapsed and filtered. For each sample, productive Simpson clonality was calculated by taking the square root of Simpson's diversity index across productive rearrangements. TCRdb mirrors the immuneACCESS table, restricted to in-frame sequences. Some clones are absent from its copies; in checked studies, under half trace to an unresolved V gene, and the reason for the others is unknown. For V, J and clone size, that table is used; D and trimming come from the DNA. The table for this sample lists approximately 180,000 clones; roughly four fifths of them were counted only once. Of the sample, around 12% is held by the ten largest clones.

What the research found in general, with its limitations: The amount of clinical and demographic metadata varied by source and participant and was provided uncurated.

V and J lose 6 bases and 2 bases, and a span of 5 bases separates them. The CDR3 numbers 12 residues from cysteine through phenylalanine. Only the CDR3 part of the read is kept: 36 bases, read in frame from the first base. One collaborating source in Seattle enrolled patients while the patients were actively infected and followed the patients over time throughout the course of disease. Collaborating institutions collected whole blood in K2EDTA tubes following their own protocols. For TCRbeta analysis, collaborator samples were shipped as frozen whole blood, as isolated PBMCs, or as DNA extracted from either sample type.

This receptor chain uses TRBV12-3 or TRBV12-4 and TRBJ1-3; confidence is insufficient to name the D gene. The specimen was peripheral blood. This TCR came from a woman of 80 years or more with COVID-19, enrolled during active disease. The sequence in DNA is TGTGCCAGCAGCCTAACTGGAAACACCATATATTTT. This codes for CASSLTGNTIYF.